A single T cell receptor (beta chain) is shown here with its context. J was trimmed by 8 bases and V by 6 bases; bases with no gene match: 7. The CDR3 length is 15 residues. Per germline, CDR1 MNHNY and CDR2 SVGAGI (reference sequence). This entry is derived from a study of blood T cell repertoires in COVID-19. As for the study in general: COVID-19 samples collected from the United States, Italy and Spain covered acute and convalescent phases. Sources were T cells, B-cell-depleted T cells, or PBMCs; the material itself was cDNA or gDNA.

How the authors handled the data: Reference gene primers were amplified, and this amplification served to estimate nucleated cell counts. Using immunoSEQ multiplex PCR, the repertoire was profiled, and TCRdb retains in-frame clones only, with some absent. The DNA gave D and trimming, while V, J and clone size come from that table. The profile shows tens of thousands of clones, about 89% of them singletons. Sequencing was carried out using peripheral blood. The sequence came from a man in his sixties or seventies with active COVID-19. This chain joins TRBV6-6 and TRBJ1-6; 10 bases are a match to TRBD1. CDR3 coding DNA: TGTGCCAGCAGATCAGGACAGGGGGTAGATTCACCCCTCCACTTT. This gives the protein CASRSGQGVDSPLHF.